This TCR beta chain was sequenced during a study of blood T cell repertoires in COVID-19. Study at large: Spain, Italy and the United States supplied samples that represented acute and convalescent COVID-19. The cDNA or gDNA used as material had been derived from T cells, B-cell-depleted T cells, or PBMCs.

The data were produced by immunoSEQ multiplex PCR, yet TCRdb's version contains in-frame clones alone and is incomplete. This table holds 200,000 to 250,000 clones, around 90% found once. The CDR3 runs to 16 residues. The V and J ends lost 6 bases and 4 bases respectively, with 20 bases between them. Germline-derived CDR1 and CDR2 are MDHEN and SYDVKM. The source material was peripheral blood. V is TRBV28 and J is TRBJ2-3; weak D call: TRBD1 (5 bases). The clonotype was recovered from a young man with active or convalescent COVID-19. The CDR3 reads CASSPLPGRVSDTQYF. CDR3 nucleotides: TGTGCCAGCAGCCCTCTCCCGGGCAGGGTGTCAGATACGCAGTATTTT.